What follows are 13 T cell receptor beta chains derived from one specimen sequenced in a study of a mutant IDH1 vaccine in newly diagnosed glioma. Sample time point: week 5, during vaccination. Every vaccine dose comprised 300 ug of mutant IDH1 20-mer peptide plus topical imiquimod. The protocol was immunoSEQ multiplex PCR, while the TCRdb copy is restricted to in-frame clones and leaves out a portion. The data show nearly 35,000 clones, just under 85% seen once. What these receptors recognize is not known. The material sequenced was PBMCs, taken from a glioma patient whose treatment included an IDH1 peptide vaccine. Receptor source: a man aged 25-45 years with glioma.

This clone was found once. CDR3 sequence reads: CASSEYRGSYEQYF. Written as DNA, the CDR3 is TGTGCCAGCAGTGAATATCGGGGGAGCTACGAGCAGTACTTC. The chain has TRBV2 and TRBJ2-7; tentatively, D is TRBD2 (6 bases). This CDR3 is 14 amino acids long. Deletions cut 2 bases from V and 3 bases from J, with 11 bases between. Germline CDR1 is SNHLY and CDR2 is FYNNEI.

This chain connects TRBV5-1 to TRBJ1-1; D ambiguous. CDR3 length equals 14 residues. CDR1 is SGHRS and CDR2 is YFSETQ in the germline V gene. V dropped 0 bases and J dropped 1 base, with 7 bases sitting between them. Here the CDR3 DNA reads TGCGCCAGCAGCTTGGTGAATGCGAACACTGAAGCTTTCTTT. The encoded protein is CASSLVNANTEAFF.

This sequence joins TRBV2 and TRBJ2-2; TRBD1 matches at 9 bases. CDR1 is SNHLY and CDR2 is FYNNEI in the germline V gene. The J segment lost 2 bases and the V segment lost 7 bases, leaving 5 bases of the junction unmatched. The CDR3 totals 15 residues. The CDR3 region has the DNA TGTGCCAGCAAACAGGGGGCGGGTAACACCGGGGAGCTGTTTTTT. This gives the protein CASKQGAGNTGELFF. The whole variable domain, filled in from reference TRBV2 and TRBJ2-2, reads EPEVTQTPSHQVTQMGQEVILRCVPISNHLYFYWYRQILGQKVEFLVSFYNNEISEKSEIFDDQFSVERPDGSNFTLKIRSTKLEDSAMYFCASKQGAGNTGELFFGEGSRLTVL.

The V gene is TRBV19, the J gene TRBJ2-5; D possibly corresponds to TRBD2 (6 bases). The CDR3 runs to 17 residues. Germline V gives CDR1 LNHDA, CDR2 SQIVND (reference sequence). The V and J ends lost 1 base and 0 bases respectively, with 15 bases between them. This CDR3 reads CASSIGSAGKYQETQYF. The CDR3 DNA sequence: TGTGCCAGTAGTATAGGGTCTGCGGGAAAGTACCAAGAGACCCAGTACTTC.

This clone was seen only a few times. The germline gene is not matched at one end of the junction; a read error may be the cause. This chain connects TRBV28 to TRBJ2-7; no definite D call. Germline V CDR1 and CDR2: MDHEN, SYDVKM. The CDR3 extends over 12 amino acids. The DNA of the CDR3 is TGTGCCAGCAGTCAGAATGCCTACGAACAGTACTTC. Translation: CASSQNAYEQYF.

This clone was seen only a few times. This chain uses TRBV5-1 with TRBJ2-1; no definite D call. This CDR3 has 12 residues. V lost 0 bases, J lost 7 bases, and 5 bases lay in between. The germline V gene encodes CDR1 SGHRS and CDR2 YFSETQ. The CDR3 region has the DNA TGCGCCAGCAGCTTGGGTGGGAATGAGCAGTTCTTC. Residues: CASSLGGNEQFF. The whole variable domain, remainder taken from reference TRBV5-1 and TRBJ2-1, is KAGVTQTPRYLIKTRGQQVTLSCSPISGHRSVSWYQQTPGQGLQFLFEYFSETQRNKGNFPGRFSGRQFSNSRSEMNVSTLELGDSALYLCASSLGGNEQFFGPGTRLTVL.

The rearrangement joins TRBV9 to TRBJ2-1; no clear D gene. The CDR3 sequence is 15 residues long. The V gene's germline CDR1 is SGDLS and CDR2 YYNGEE. V lost 0 bases to trimming and J lost 2 bases, with 9 bases between them. The CDR3 here is CASSVGSSTYNEQFF. The CDR3 DNA follows: TGTGCCAGCAGCGTAGGAAGTTCTACCTACAATGAGCAGTTCTTC.

V usage is TRBV10-3 and J usage is TRBJ1-1; 9 bases are a match to TRBD1. Germline trimming cut 5 bases from V and 5 bases from J; bases unmatched to any gene: 6. Germline V gives CDR1 ENHRY, CDR2 SYGVKD. This CDR3 is 14 amino acids long. This CDR3 is CAISKTGGDTEAFF. The CDR3 DNA sequence: TGTGCCATCAGTAAGACAGGGGGAGATACTGAAGCTTTCTTT.

The rearrangement uses TRBV27 and TRBJ2-7; 9 nucleotides align to TRBD1. CDR1 MNHEY and CDR2 SMNVEV come from the germline V gene (reference sequence). Germline trimming cut 4 bases from V and 1 base from J; bases unmatched to any gene: 5. CDR3 length: 15 amino acids. CDR3 loop: CASSSPGQGSYEQYF. CDR3 coding DNA: TGTGCCAGCAGTTCCCCGGGACAGGGTTCCTACGAGCAGTACTTC.

This chain connects TRBV29-1 to TRBJ2-3; D could derive from TRBD1 or TRBD2 (6 bases each). From germline, CDR1 is SQVTM and CDR2 ANQGSEA. This CDR3 is 12 amino acids long. The CDR3, as DNA: TGCGGGGGGCAGGCTAGCACAGATACGCAGTATTTT. It codes for CGGQASTDTQYF.

The J gene is TRBJ1-5, the V gene TRBV19, with TRBD1 as a possible D gene (6 bases). Germline V gene data show CDR1 as LNHDA and CDR2 as SQIVND (reference sequence). Trimming removed 5 bases from V and 4 bases from J, with 18 bases in between. This CDR3 comprises 16 residues. The CDR3 nucleotides read TGTGCCAGTAGTGCAAACAGGGAAGAAGTAAATCAGCCCCAGCATTTT. Residues: CASSANREEVNQPQHF.

This clone was seen only once. This sequence joins TRBV7-8 and TRBJ2-7; D is possibly TRBD1 or TRBD2 (5 bases each). Trimming removed 1 base at V and 4 bases at J, with 8 bases between. CDR3 length: 13 residues. The germline gives CDR1 SGHVS, CDR2 FQNEAQ. CDR3 sequence reads: CASSLGQRYEQYF. DNA of the CDR3: TGTGCCAGCAGCTTAGGACAGCGGTACGAGCAGTACTTC. The variable domain in full, with the rest retrieved from reference TRBV7-8 and TRBJ2-7, is GAGVSQSPRYKVAKRGQDVALRCDPISGHVSLFWYQQALGQGPEFLTYFQNEAQLDKSGLPSDRFFAERPEGSVSTLKIQRTQQEDSAVYLCASSLGQRYEQYFGPGTRLTVT.

The chain has TRBV14 and TRBJ2-3; D not resolved. V gave up 6 bases and J gave up 0 bases, with 7 bases separating them. The CDR3 extends over 13 amino acids. CDR1 and CDR2 (germline): SGHDN, FVKESK. The CDR3 reads CASSPASTDTQYF. For the CDR3, the DNA is TGTGCCAGCAGTCCAGCGAGCACAGATACGCAGTATTTT.